This paragraph covers one T cell receptor (beta chain) sequence. Its cognate antigen is unknown. This sample stems from a study of cytomegalovirus exposure and HLA in healthy donors. General observations from the study: A later analysis reportedly found that, within productive TCRs, an Asian-associated ancestry cluster had fewer N-insertions than the mean observed across the approximately 690 donors. Analyses of presence and absence presupposed an approximately uniform sequencing depth across donors. DRB1 had the most TCR associations and HLA-C the fewest, a later analysis found, with rates varying by HLA locus.

Primers: 60 Vbeta forward and 13 Jbeta reverse. Here immunoSEQ multiplex PCR was the method, and the copy in TCRdb shows in-frame clones only, minus some. The sample records about 140,000 clones, 77% being singletons. Everyone who donated was a healthy bone marrow donor. This TCR came from a female donor in good health and CMV-seronegative. Source material: PBMCs.

This CDR3 is CASSPRGSQVGQFF. CDR3 sequence (DNA): TGTGCCAGCAGCCCAAGGGGCAGTCAGGTGGGGCAGTTCTTC. This chain joins TRBV7-9 and TRBJ2-1; D possibly corresponds to TRBD1 (5 bases). The CDR3 sequence is 14 residues long. Trimming shortened V by 5 bases and J by 12 bases, and 20 bases separated the two germline ends. Germline CDR1 is SEHNR and CDR2 is FQNEAQ (reference sequence).